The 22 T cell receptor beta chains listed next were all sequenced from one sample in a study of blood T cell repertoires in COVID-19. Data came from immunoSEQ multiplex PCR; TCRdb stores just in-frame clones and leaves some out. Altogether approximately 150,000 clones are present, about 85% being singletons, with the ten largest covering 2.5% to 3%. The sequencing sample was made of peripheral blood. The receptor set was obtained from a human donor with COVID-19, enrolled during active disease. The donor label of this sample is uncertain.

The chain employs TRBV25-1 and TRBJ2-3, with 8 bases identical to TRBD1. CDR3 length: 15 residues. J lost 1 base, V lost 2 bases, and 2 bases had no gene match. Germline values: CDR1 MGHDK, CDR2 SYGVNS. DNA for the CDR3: TGTGCCAGCAGTGAAACGGGACAGGGCACAGATACGCAGTATTTT. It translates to CASSETGQGTDTQYF. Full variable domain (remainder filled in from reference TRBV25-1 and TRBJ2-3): EADIYQTPRYLVIGTGKKITLECSQTMGHDKMYWYQQDPGMELHLIHYSYGVNSTEKGDLSSESTVSRIRTEHFPLTLESARPSHTSQYLCASSETGQGTDTQYFGPGTRLTVL.

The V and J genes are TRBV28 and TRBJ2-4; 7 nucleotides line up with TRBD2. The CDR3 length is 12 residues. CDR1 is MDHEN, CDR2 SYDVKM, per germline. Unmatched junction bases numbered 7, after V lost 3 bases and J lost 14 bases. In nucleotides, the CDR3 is TGTGCCAGCAGTTTCTTGGTCGGGGGGAAGTACTTC. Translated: CASSFLVGGKYF.

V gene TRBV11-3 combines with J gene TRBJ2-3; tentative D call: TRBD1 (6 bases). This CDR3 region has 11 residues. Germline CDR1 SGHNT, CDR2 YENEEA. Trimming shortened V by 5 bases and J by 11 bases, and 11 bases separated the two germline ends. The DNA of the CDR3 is TGTGCCAGCAGCCGCAGGGGTGGGCAGTATTTT. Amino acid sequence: CASSRRGGQYF.

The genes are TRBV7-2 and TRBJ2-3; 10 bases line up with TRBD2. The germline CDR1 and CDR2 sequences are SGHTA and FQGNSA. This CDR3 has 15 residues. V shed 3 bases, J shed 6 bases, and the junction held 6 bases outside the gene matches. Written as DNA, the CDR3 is TGTGCCAGCAGCTTCGCGCTAGCGGGGGCGGATACGCAGTATTTT. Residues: CASSFALAGADTQYF. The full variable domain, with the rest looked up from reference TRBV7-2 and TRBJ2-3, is GAGVSQSPSNKVTEKGKDVELRCDPISGHTALYWYRQSLGQGLEFLIYFQGNSAPDKSGLPSDRFSAERTGGSVSTLTIQRTQQEDSAVYLCASSFALAGADTQYFGPGTRLTVL.

The CDR3 nucleotides are TGTGCCAGCAGTCCCGGGACTAGTGGCGATACGCAGTATTTT. Translation: CASSPGTSGDTQYF. The chain couples TRBV6-6 to TRBJ2-3; 8 nucleotides align to TRBD2. Losses at the gene ends were 5 bases for V and 6 bases for J; bases not matched to a gene: 7. CDR3 length equals 14 residues. Germline loops: CDR1 MNHNY, CDR2 SVGAGI (reference sequence).

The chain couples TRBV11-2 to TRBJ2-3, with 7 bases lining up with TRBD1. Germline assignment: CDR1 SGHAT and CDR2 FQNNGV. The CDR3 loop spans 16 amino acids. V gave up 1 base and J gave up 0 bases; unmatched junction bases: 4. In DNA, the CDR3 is TGTGCCAGCAGCTTAGGGGCCAGGGGGAGCACAGATACGCAGTATTTT. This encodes CASSLGARGSTDTQYF.

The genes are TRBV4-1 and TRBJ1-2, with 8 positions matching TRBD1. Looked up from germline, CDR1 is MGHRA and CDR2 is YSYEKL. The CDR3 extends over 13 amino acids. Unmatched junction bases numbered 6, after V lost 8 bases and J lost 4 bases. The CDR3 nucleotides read TGCGCCAGCGGAAGACAGGGGTCCTATGGCTACACCTTC. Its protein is CASGRQGSYGYTF.

The CDR3 here is CSVVKTDGGAFF. DNA for the CDR3: TGCAGCGTTGTCAAGACGGACGGGGGAGCTTTCTTT. The chain combines TRBV29-1 with TRBJ1-1; the D gene is possibly TRBD1 (5 bases). This CDR3 comprises 12 residues. Germline V gene sequence: CDR1 SQVTM, CDR2 ANQGSEA. V gave up 4 bases and J gave up 10 bases, with 16 bases separating them.

The CDR3 region is CASSIARSSYNEQFF. As DNA, the CDR3 is TGTGCCAGTAGTATAGCGCGGAGCTCCTACAATGAGCAGTTCTTC. The rearrangement uses TRBV19 and TRBJ2-1; D is unclear. The germline CDR1 and CDR2 sequences are LNHDA and SQIVND (reference sequence). The length of the CDR3 is 15 residues. Trimming stripped 1 base from V and 0 bases from J, with 7 bases between. Full variable domain (missing parts from reference TRBV19 and TRBJ2-1): DGGITQSPKYLFRKEGQNVTLSCEQNLNHDAMYWYRQDPGQGLRLIYYSQIVNDFQKGDIAEGYSVSREKKESFPLTVTSAQKNPTAFYLCASSIARSSYNEQFFGPGTRLTVL.

CDR3 bases: TGTGCCAGCTCACCACCGCACAGTAGCGAGCAGTACTTC. Its translation is CASSPPHSSEQYF. This chain links TRBV18 with TRBJ2-7; D call uncertain. The CDR3 loop spans 13 amino acids. The ends were cut back, 0 bases at V and 6 bases at J, with 9 bases in the middle. The germline CDR1 and CDR2 sequences are KGHSH and LQKENI.

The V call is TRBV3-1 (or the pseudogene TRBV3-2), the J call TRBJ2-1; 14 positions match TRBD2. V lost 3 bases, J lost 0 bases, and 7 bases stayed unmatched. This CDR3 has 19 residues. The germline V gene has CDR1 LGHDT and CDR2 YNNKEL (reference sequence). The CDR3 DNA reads TGTGCCAGCAGCCAGACTAGCGGGGGGGACCACCTCTCCTACAATGAGCAGTTCTTC. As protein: CASSQTSGGDHLSYNEQFF.

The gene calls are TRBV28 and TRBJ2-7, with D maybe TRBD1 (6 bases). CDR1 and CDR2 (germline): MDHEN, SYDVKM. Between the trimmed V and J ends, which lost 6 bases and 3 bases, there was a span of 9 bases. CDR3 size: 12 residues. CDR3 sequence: CASRDSVYEQYF. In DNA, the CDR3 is TGTGCCAGCAGGGACAGCGTCTACGAGCAGTACTTC.

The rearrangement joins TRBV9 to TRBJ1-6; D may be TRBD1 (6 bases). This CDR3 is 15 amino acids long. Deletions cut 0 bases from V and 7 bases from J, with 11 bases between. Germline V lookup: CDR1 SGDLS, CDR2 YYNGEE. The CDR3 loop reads CASSVGAGANSPLHF. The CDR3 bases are TGTGCCAGCAGCGTAGGGGCAGGGGCCAATTCACCCCTCCACTTT.

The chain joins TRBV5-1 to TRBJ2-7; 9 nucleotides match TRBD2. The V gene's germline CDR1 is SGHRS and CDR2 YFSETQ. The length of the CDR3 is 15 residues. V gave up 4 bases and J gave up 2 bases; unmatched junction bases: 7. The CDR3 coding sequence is TGCGCCAGCAGCCCTACGACTAGCGGCCCCTACGAGCAGTACTTC. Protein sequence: CASSPTTSGPYEQYF.

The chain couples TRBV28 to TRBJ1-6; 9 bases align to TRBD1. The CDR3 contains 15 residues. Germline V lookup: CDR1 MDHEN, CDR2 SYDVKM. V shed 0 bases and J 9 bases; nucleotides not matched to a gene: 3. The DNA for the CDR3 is TGTGCCAGCAGTTTATGGGGGACAGGGATTTCACCCCTCCACTTT. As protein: CASSLWGTGISPLHF. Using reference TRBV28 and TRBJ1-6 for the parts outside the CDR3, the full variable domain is DVKVTQSSRYLVKRTGEKVFLECVQDMDHENMFWYRQDPGLGLRLIYFSYDVKMKEKGDIPEGYSVSREKKERFSLILESASTNQTSMYLCASSLWGTGISPLHFGNGTRLTVT.

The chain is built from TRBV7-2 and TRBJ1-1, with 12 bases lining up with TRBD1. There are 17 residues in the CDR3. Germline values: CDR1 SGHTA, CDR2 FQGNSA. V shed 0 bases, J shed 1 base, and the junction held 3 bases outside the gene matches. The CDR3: CASSLAGQGAPNTEAFF. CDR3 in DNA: TGTGCCAGCAGCTTAGCGGGACAGGGGGCCCCGAACACTGAAGCTTTCTTT.

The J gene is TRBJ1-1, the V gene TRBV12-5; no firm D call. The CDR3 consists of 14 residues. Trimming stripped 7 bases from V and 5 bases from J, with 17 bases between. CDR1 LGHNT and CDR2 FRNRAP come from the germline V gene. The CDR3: CASELEGSRTEAFF. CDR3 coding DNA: TGTGCTAGTGAACTCGAAGGGAGTCGTACTGAAGCTTTCTTT.

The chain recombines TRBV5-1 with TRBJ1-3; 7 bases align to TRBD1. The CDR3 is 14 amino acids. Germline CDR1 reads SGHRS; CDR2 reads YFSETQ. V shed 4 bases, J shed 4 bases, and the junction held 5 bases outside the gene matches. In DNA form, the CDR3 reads TGCGCCAGCAGCCCTGGGACAGTCGGAAACACCATATATTTT. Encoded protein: CASSPGTVGNTIYF.

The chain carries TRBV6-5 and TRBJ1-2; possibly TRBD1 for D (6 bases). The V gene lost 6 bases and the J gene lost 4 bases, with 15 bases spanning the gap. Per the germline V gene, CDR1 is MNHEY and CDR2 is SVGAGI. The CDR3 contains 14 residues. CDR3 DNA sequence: TGTGCCAGCAGCTCCCGGACAGACCCCTATGGCTACACCTTC. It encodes CASSSRTDPYGYTF.

The CDR3, as DNA: TGTGCCTGGAGTCCTCCGGGACTTGTGCAGTTCTTC. The encoded protein is CAWSPPGLVQFF. The rearrangement links TRBV30 to TRBJ2-1; weak D call: TRBD2 (6 bases). The CDR3 runs to 12 residues. The V end lost 2 bases, the J end lost 12 bases, and 14 bases lay between the germline ends. Per the germline V gene, CDR1 is GTSNPN and CDR2 is SVGIG (reference sequence).

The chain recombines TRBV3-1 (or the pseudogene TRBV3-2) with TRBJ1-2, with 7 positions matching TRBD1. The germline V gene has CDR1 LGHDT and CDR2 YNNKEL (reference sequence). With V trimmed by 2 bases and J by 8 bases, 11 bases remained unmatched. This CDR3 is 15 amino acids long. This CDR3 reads CASSQNRGDSGGYTF. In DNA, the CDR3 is TGTGCCAGCAGCCAAAACAGGGGAGATTCTGGCGGCTACACCTTC.

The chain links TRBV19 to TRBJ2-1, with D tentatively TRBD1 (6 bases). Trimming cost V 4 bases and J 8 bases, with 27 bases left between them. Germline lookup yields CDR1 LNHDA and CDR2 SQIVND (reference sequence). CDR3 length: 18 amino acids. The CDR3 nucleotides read TGTGCCAGTAGTAGGGGGCGCCCGACAGGCCTATCAGTCGATGAGCAGTTCTTC. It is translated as CASSRGRPTGLSVDEQFF.